The sequence of this TCR beta chain was determined in a study of blood T cell repertoires in COVID-19. Background on the study: The United States, Italy and Spain were the sources of the acute and convalescent COVID-19 samples.

The germline gives CDR1 GTSNPN, CDR2 SVGIG (reference sequence). The CDR3 sequence is 16 residues long. V lost 2 bases, J lost 0 bases, and 14 bases lay in between. As handled by the study authors: Amplification of reference gene primers was used by the study to estimate nucleated cell counts. TCRdb's table, derived via immunoSEQ multiplex PCR, lists solely in-frame clones and lacks some. The V and J calls and the clone size are those of that table, but D and trimming were determined from the DNA. The sample records over 60,000 clones, roughly 89% being singletons. The sequenced material came from peripheral blood. The rearrangement uses TRBV30 and TRBJ1-3; a weak D match, TRBD1 (5 bases). The clonotype comes from a woman aged 45-60 years with active COVID-19. CDR3 loop: CAWSSFDSLSGNTIYF. The CDR3 DNA reads as TGTGCCTGGAGTTCATTCGACAGTCTCTCTGGAAACACCATATATTTT. The whole variable domain, filled in from reference TRBV30 and TRBJ1-3, reads SQTIHQWPATLVQPVGSPLSLECTVEGTSNPNLYWYRQAAGRGLQLLFYSVGIGQISSEVPQNLSASRPQDRQFILSSKKLLLSDSGFYLCAWSSFDSLSGNTIYFGEGSWLTVV.